The 22 T cell receptor beta chains below all came from one sample that was sequenced in a study of T cell responses to AZD1222 COVID-19 vaccine (dated by TCRdb to about 2021). To prepare the library, the immunoSEQ multiplex PCR assay was applied. In TCRdb, the immuneACCESS table is reduced to in-frame sequences with V and J assigned. These tables do not hold every clone; where another copy was compared, an unresolved V gene accounts for under half, and the others remain unexplained. This sample comprises some 89,000 clones, about 88% of them detected only once. The ten largest account for under 4% of the sample. Sample time point, as interpreted from the label and publication: baseline before first vaccination. The material sequenced was peripheral blood, taken on day 0 of AZD1222 vaccination. The receptor source for this set is an adult in good health.

The chain has TRBV6-5 and TRBJ2-2; D remains ambiguous. Germline loops: CDR1 MNHEY, CDR2 SVGAGI. Trimming cost V 8 bases and J 4 bases, with 8 bases left between them. The CDR3 spans 12 residues. The CDR3 DNA follows: TGTGCCAGCTCGACGGTCACCGGGGAGCTGTTTTTT. Its translation is CASSTVTGELFF.

This clone was seen more than once but under ten times. The chain is built from TRBV6-6 and TRBJ2-2; D is undetermined. CDR3 length: 15 amino acids. V lost 0 bases and J lost 6, with 11 bases in between. CDR1 is MNHNY and CDR2 is SVGAGI in the germline V gene (reference sequence). This CDR3 is CASSYSIGIPGELFF. DNA for the CDR3: TGTGCCAGCAGTTACTCGATAGGGATCCCCGGGGAGCTGTTTTTT.

This chain uses TRBV18 with TRBJ2-1, with TRBD2 matching over 13 bases. The junction had 14 bases not matched to a gene; V was cut back by 6 bases and J by 3 bases. Germline lookup yields CDR1 KGHSH and CDR2 LQKENI. This CDR3 region has 19 residues. The CDR3 loop reads CASSLHPRTSGGVYNEQFF. The DNA of the CDR3 is TGTGCCAGCTCCCTCCACCCCCGGACTAGCGGGGGAGTCTACAATGAGCAGTTCTTC.

The chain carries TRBV29-1 and TRBJ1-2; D is possibly TRBD1 (5 bases). Looked up from germline, CDR1 is SQVTM and CDR2 is ANQGSEA. The CDR3 runs to 13 residues. V shed 3 bases and J shed 6 bases, with 14 bases lying between them. The CDR3 sequence is CSVEVDRPHGYTF. The DNA for the CDR3 is TGCAGCGTTGAGGTAGACAGACCCCATGGCTACACCTTC.

This clone was detected a few times. This sequence joins TRBV3-1 (or the pseudogene TRBV3-2) and TRBJ2-7, with TRBD2 as a possible D gene (5 bases). This CDR3 region has 12 residues. Germline-derived CDR1 and CDR2 are LGHDT and YNNKEL (reference sequence). V was clipped by 3 bases and J by 7 bases, with 10 bases between them. The CDR3 is CASSQGAREQYF. Written as DNA, the CDR3 is TGTGCCAGCAGCCAGGGAGCCAGAGAGCAGTACTTC.

The chain couples TRBV18 to TRBJ1-2; D remains ambiguous. This CDR3 is built from 13 residues. V gave up 3 bases and J gave up 4 bases, with 9 bases separating them. Per germline, CDR1 KGHSH and CDR2 LQKENI. This CDR3 is CASSPPSSYGYTF. As DNA, the CDR3 is TGTGCCAGCTCACCTCCGTCCTCCTATGGCTACACCTTC.

About this clone itself: At one of its ends the junction is not consistent with the germline gene, which may arise from a read error. The chain carries TRBV19 and TRBJ2-7; 7 bases align to TRBD1. CDR1 is LNHDA and CDR2 is SQIVND in the germline V gene (reference sequence). CDR3 length equals 16 residues. In nucleotides, the CDR3 is TGTGCCAGTAGTGTAGAGTCTTGGACAGGAGAGTACGAGCAGTACTTC. Encoded protein: CASSVESWTGEYEQYF.

The chain links TRBV19 to TRBJ1-5; D is undetermined. The CDR3 extends over 15 amino acids. Germline CDR1 reads LNHDA; CDR2 reads SQIVND (reference sequence). V was trimmed by 3 bases and J by 2 bases, leaving 11 bases between them. CDR3 region: CASSMGSGGNQPQHF. In DNA form, the CDR3 reads TGTGCCAGTAGTATGGGCAGCGGGGGCAATCAGCCCCAGCATTTT.

The chain joins TRBV6-5 to TRBJ1-2; no definite D call. The CDR3 has 13 residues. CDR1 and CDR2 from the germline V gene are MNHEY and SVGAGI. Trimming took 3 bases from V and 1 from J, leaving 6 bases between them. The CDR3 DNA reads TGTGCCAGCAGTTATGGTATTAACTATGGCTACACCTTC. Protein: CASSYGINYGYTF.

Only one count was recorded for this clone. The V and J genes are TRBV4-2 and TRBJ2-2, with 9 bases lining up with TRBD1. The CDR3 totals 16 residues. The junction had 7 bases not matched to a gene; V was cut back by 4 bases and J by 4 bases. CDR1 and CDR2 from the germline V gene are LGHNA and YNFKEQ. The DNA for the CDR3 is TGTGCCAGCAGCCCTCGGACAGGGGCGTTCACCGGGGAGCTGTTTTTT. It specifies CASSPRTGAFTGELFF.

The V call is TRBV7-2, the J call TRBJ1-5, with 7 bases identical to TRBD1. Germline-derived CDR1 and CDR2 are SGHTA and FQGNSA. This CDR3 has 14 residues. V lost 0 bases to trimming and J lost 7 bases; unmatched junction nucleotides: 3. This chain's CDR3 is CASSLAGGRQPQHF. CDR3 nucleotides: TGTGCCAGCAGCTTAGCAGGGGGCCGCCAGCCCCAGCATTTT.

The gene calls are TRBV7-9 and TRBJ1-3; 7 bases agree with TRBD1. Germline V gives CDR1 SEHNR, CDR2 FQNEAQ (reference sequence). With V trimmed by 5 bases and J by 3 bases, 7 bases remained unmatched. CDR3 length equals 15 residues. Here the CDR3 DNA reads TGTGCCAGCAGCCGTGGGAGACAGGGTGGAAACACCATATATTTT. It codes for CASSRGRQGGNTIYF.

V is TRBV19 and J is TRBJ2-7; a weak D match, TRBD1 (7 bases). This CDR3 has 14 amino acids. Looked up from germline, CDR1 is LNHDA and CDR2 is SQIVND (reference sequence). The V end was cut by 5 bases, the J end by 2 bases, with 13 bases between. The CDR3 spells CASSRGTAPYEQYF. In DNA form, the CDR3 reads TGTGCCAGTAGTCGCGGGACAGCGCCCTACGAGCAGTACTTC.

The chain is built from TRBV6-1 and TRBJ2-1, with D possibly matching TRBD1 (5 bases). Germline V gene data show CDR1 as MNHNS and CDR2 as SASEGT. This CDR3 has 15 residues. Trimming stripped 2 bases from V and 0 bases from J, with 8 bases between. CDR3 in amino acids: CASSEQGNSYNEQFF. The CDR3 DNA sequence: TGTGCCAGCAGTGAACAGGGTAACTCCTACAATGAGCAGTTCTTC.

The chain uses TRBV5-1 and TRBJ1-2; D is unclear. V was clipped by 0 bases and J by 4 bases, with 13 bases between them. This CDR3 contains 15 residues. Germline V CDR1 and CDR2: SGHRS, YFSETQ. The CDR3 DNA is TGCGCCAGCAGCTTGGGGGGTCAGAAGGGCTATGGCTACACCTTC. It translates to CASSLGGQKGYGYTF.

The rearrangement uses TRBV5-6 and TRBJ2-2; 7 bases agree with TRBD1. The J segment lost 0 bases and the V segment lost 4 bases, leaving 3 bases of the junction unmatched. Per germline, CDR1 SGHDT and CDR2 YYEEEE. CDR3 length: 15 residues. The CDR3 region is CASSEGQPNTGELFF. The CDR3 coding sequence is TGTGCCAGCAGCGAGGGACAGCCGAACACCGGGGAGCTGTTTTTT.

The chain employs TRBV9 and TRBJ1-2; D possibly corresponds to TRBD1 (5 bases). The germline V gene has CDR1 SGDLS and CDR2 YYNGEE. V was clipped by 0 bases and J by 2 bases, with 17 bases between them. The CDR3 is made up of 17 amino acids. CDR3 coding DNA: TGTGCCAGCAGCGTAGGGGGCACAGCCCGGGTGAACTATGGCTACACCTTC. Amino acid sequence: CASSVGGTARVNYGYTF.

The chain uses TRBV19 and TRBJ1-5; 12 bases map to TRBD1. The CDR3 loop spans 15 amino acids. Germline CDR1 LNHDA, CDR2 SQIVND (reference sequence). V lost 8 bases to trimming and J lost 3 bases; unmatched junction nucleotides: 5. CDR3 region: CASSRDRGPNQPQHF. CDR3 DNA: TGTGCCAGTTCTCGGGACAGGGGGCCCAATCAGCCCCAGCATTTT.

The chain employs TRBV6-5 and TRBJ1-2; D call uncertain. Germline CDR1 is MNHEY and CDR2 is SVGAGI. CDR3 length: 13 residues. Trimming cost V 6 bases and J 4 bases, with 12 bases left between them. The chain's CDR3 is CASRPNRSYGYTF. The CDR3 bases are TGTGCCAGCAGGCCGAACCGGAGCTATGGCTACACCTTC.

This clone was observed a single time. The rearrangement joins TRBV4-1 to TRBJ1-5; the D gene is possibly TRBD1 (6 bases). Between the trimmed V and J ends, which lost 0 bases and 9 bases, there was a span of 15 bases. The germline V gene encodes CDR1 MGHRA and CDR2 YSYEKL. The CDR3 is 15 residues long. The CDR3 nucleotides read TGCGCCAGCAGCCAAGAGACGGGACAAGTGGGGCCCCAGCATTTT. This codes for CASSQETGQVGPQHF.

V gene TRBV6-4 combines with J gene TRBJ1-5; weak D call: TRBD1 (5 bases). V dropped 3 bases and J dropped 4 bases, with 7 bases sitting between them. Per germline, CDR1 MRHNA and CDR2 SNTAGT. This CDR3 contains 13 residues. The CDR3 sequence is CASSEQGNQPQHF. The CDR3 nucleotides read TGTGCCAGCAGTGAGCAGGGAAATCAGCCCCAGCATTTT.

This clone was recorded a few times. This rearrangement joins TRBV7-9 to TRBJ2-3; TRBD2 matches at 7 bases. Per germline, CDR1 SEHNR and CDR2 FQNEAQ (reference sequence). V was clipped by 1 base and J by 5 bases; unmatched bases: 9. The CDR3 runs to 16 residues. The CDR3 DNA reads TGTGCCAGCAGCTTAGAGGGCGGGAGTTATGGAGATACGCAGTATTTT. The encoded protein is CASSLEGGSYGDTQYF.